The following is a TCR beta chain sequence with its context. What this receptor recognizes is not known. Base qualities are missing; no much larger clone stands one base away. This sample is part of a study of cytomegalovirus exposure and HLA in healthy donors (dated by TCRdb to between 2016 and 2019). About the full investigation: According to an earlier analysis of 587 of the donors, about 180 million T cells yielded 100 million or so unique TCR beta sequences and 276 Gb of sequence data. Both class I and class II loci were covered by HLA typing, at four-digit resolution. Roughly five DR-DQ haplotypes were treated as single units for association and clustering because of strong linkage in the cohort. The study was designed to test whether signatures of past pathogen exposure could be identified by cataloging public T cell receptors. All discovery cohort repertoires had been generated using a single sequencing platform. The study used immunosequencing to profile the T cell repertoires of approximately 650 subjects and linked those repertoires to cytomegalovirus serostatus. The study combined high-throughput TCR immunosequencing, statistical association of individual TCRs with disease status, and machine learning to predict cytomegalovirus infection status. The genetic ancestry cluster associated with self-reported Caucasian donors included about four fifths of the 398 genotyped donors. Across 300 to 500 genotyped donors of the cohort, an average of approximately 200,000 unique TCR beta nucleotide sequences per donor were sequenced, and roughly 18% of those sequences were non-productive. Rather than drawing on any new phenotypic data, the later analysis identified candidate immune exposures from TCR beta sequences and the way those sequences occurred across donors. The number of donors typed differed by locus, with about 629-640 for A, B, C, DRB1 and DQB1, around 500 for DQA1, some 570 for DPA1, and around 460 for DPB1. Donor age, sex, ethnicity and CMV serostatus were collected together with the repertoire data. To decide whether each TCR beta V gene segment behaved as functional or pseudogenic, an earlier analysis of approximately 620 of the donors relied on high-throughput TCR beta sequencing. A later analysis re-analyzed previously published TCR beta repertoires from roughly 690 donors and added high-resolution HLA genotyping to study TCR occurrence patterns. Roughly 300 gigabases of sequencing data and about 92 million unique TCR sequences made up an early release that covered fewer than 650 HLA-typed donors. In a later genetic analysis, genome-wide SNP genotypes for about 65% of the roughly 670 donors were used, and that subset was treated as a discovery cohort. A separate validation cohort of roughly 110 different subjects was used in addition to the roughly 620-subject first cohort.

In total, roughly 710 healthy bone marrow donors made up the cohort. Cohort members were all nominally healthy when sampled, although unrecorded immune exposures were likely present. The donor was CMV seropositive and belonged to the group of 250 to 300 seropositive cohort members. Each donor provided a peripheral blood sample, and peripheral blood mononuclear cells were used for TCR beta sequencing. The Qiagen DNeasy Blood Extraction Kit was used to extract genomic DNA from the blood cell samples. Receptor libraries were prepared by the immunoSEQ multiplex PCR assay. The multiplex PCR relied on a mix of 60 forward primers for TCR Vbeta segments and 13 reverse primers for TCR Jbeta segments. The CDR3 region of rearranged TCR beta genes was amplified from genomic DNA by a multiplex PCR assay. Amplified TCR beta libraries were sequenced as 87-base-pair reads on the Illumina HiSeq System. The authors' analysis ran thus. A later analysis tallied about 77 million unique TCR beta chains across the 660 or so repertoires, and roughly 11 million of those chains were shared by two or more donors. To remove PCR and sequencing errors, raw reads were error-corrected and collapsed into unique sequences using a nearest-neighbor algorithm that merged closely related sequences. To assign V, D and J gene segments, CDR3 sequences were aligned to IMGT reference sequences. Each retained sequence needed at least a six-nucleotide match to both a V gene segment and a J gene segment. A rearrangement was called productive if the CDR3 had no stop codons and remained in frame with V and J, and every other rearrangement was called non-productive. CDR3 was defined by IMGT convention, running from the second conserved V-encoded cysteine to the conserved J-encoded phenylalanine. Sequences without an unambiguous match to a single V gene segment were excluded from the earlier analysis of about 640 of the donors. An earlier analysis of 500 to 700 of the donors classified V segments as functional when productive rearrangements were above 56.7% and as segregating when the standard deviation between donors was above 5%. A statistical classification framework was developed to diagnose cytomegalovirus status using the catalog of TCR beta chain sequences. In a later analysis, V and J genes were assigned by comparing TCR nucleotide sequences against IMGT/GENE-DB human TR gene sequences. A later analysis assigned CDR3 sequences and most-parsimonious VDJ recombination scenarios with the TCRdist pipeline. A later analysis defined each TCR beta chain by its CDR3 amino acid sequence plus V-gene family, and excluded reads lacking a unique V-gene family. In a later analysis, 450 to 600 highly shared, low-generation-probability nucleotide sequences were removed to address suspected cross-contamination and a sequencing artifact. In a later analysis, a clonal expansion index was calculated for each public chain from normalized within-repertoire ranks of inferred template counts. In a later analysis, generation probabilities were computed using a VDJ recombination model fitted to out-of-frame rearrangements, and the results were checked against IGoR. In a later analysis, hypergeometric tests were used to score TCR-TCR, TCR-HLA and TCR-CMV co-occurrence, with a repertoire-size bias correction applied to TCR pairs. To estimate false discovery rates, a later analysis permuted the HLA or CMV assignments 20 times. A later analysis grouped co-occurring TCRs with DBSCAN, adding TCRdist sequence similarity when clustering within HLA-allele-positive subsets. Co-occurrence clustering excluded repertoires with fewer than 30,000 or more than 120,000 public chains, plus five with anomalous nucleotide sharing. As stored in TCRdb, this immuneACCESS dataset retains in-frame rearrangements with V and J assigned. A fraction of the clones does not appear; measured against another copy, unresolved V genes explain less than half of the discrepancy, and the remainder lacks a known reason. V and J calls and clone size are as listed in that table; D and trimming were resolved from the DNA. The sample profile shows approximately 120,000 clones; roughly 78% of them were found once. The leading ten clones occupy 8.9% of the sample.

General findings and caveats noted by the study authors: The authors suggested that the approach could potentially be generalized to other disease states and immunological phenotypes. HLA typing was unavailable for some donors at each locus, so association tests used only the typed subset. The study gave a list of some 150 TCR beta chains associated with cytomegalovirus. Roughly uniform sequencing depth across donors was assumed in presence/absence analyses, although this assumption may not hold. In vitro tests confirmed that a few of the cytomegalovirus-associated TCR beta chains recognize cytomegalovirus antigens. When HLA alleles, especially DR and DQ, strongly co-occurred, TCR associations were difficult to assign to individual alleles. Correlated functional status among segregating V segments might reflect linkage disequilibrium, but an unknown experimental factor could not be ruled out. In a later genetic analysis, a missense DCLRE1C variant was associated with V-gene and J-gene trimming of TCR beta chains, and the association was replicated in an independent cohort. According to a later analysis, most CMV-associated TCR beta chains appeared to be HLA-restricted, and the HLA associations seemed to be driven largely by CMV exposure. A cluster of highly shared sequence variants was judged likely to represent a technical artifact of the sequencing pipeline. In a later analysis, HLA-associated TCR beta chains showed more clonal expansion and lower generation probabilities than non-associated chains that were equally common. According to a later genetic analysis, donors in an Asian-associated ancestry cluster had fewer N-insertions in productive TCRs than the approximately 650-donor mean. In this cohort, only TCR beta chains were sequenced, and detectable features were limited by the absence of alpha or paired-chain data. Most TCR sequences were seen in very few donors, while some public TCRs were found in many individuals. Because counts were too low, seventeen rarely observed V segments, including chromosome 9 orphons, were left out of the earlier analysis of about 500 of the donors. A later analysis found that TCR association rates varied across HLA loci, with DRB1 alleles showing the most associated TCRs and HLA-C alleles the fewest. A further reported finding was that TCR beta sequences accurately predicted the HLA-A and HLA-B alleles for most subjects in the first cohort. In both the original and validation cohorts, the classifier was reported to diagnose cytomegalovirus status with high specificity and sensitivity. CMV serostatus was the only immune exposure information available for the cohort. A later analysis associated about 17,000 TCR beta sequences with specific HLA alleles at a false discovery rate of 0.05. In a later analysis, several top co-occurrence clusters were reported to appear linked to parvovirus B19, influenza, CMV and Epstein-Barr virus. In an earlier analysis of some 500 of the donors, most TCR beta V segments were observed in productive rearrangements about 90% or about 30% of the time, broadly matching IMGT annotations.

Sequences were obtained from PBMCs. The TCR comes from a young man in good health and CMV-seropositive.

The CDR3 amino acid sequence is: CASRPKGAGNTIYF. The bases are TGTGCCAGCAGGCCGAAGGGGGCTGGAAACACCATATATTTT. The rearrangement combines TRBV28 with TRBJ1-3; TRBD1 is perhaps the D gene, given 6 matching bases. The CDR3 contains 14 residues, cysteine and phenylalanine counted. Only the CDR3 part of the read is kept: 42 bases, read in frame from the first base. The junction shows trimming of 6 bases on V and 2 bases on J, plus 11 bases between the germline ends. The germline V gene supplies CDR1 MDHEN and CDR2 SYDVKM. The CDR3 plus the reference TRBV28 and TRBJ1-3 genes for the other parts give the full variable domain: DVKVTQSSRYLVKRTGEKVFLECVQDMDHENMFWYRQDPGLGLRLIYFSYDVKMKEKGDIPEGYSVSREKKERFSLILESASTNQTSMYLCASRPKGAGNTIYFGEGSWLTVV.